The 24 T cell receptor beta chains below all came from one sample that was sequenced in a study of T cells in Graves' hyperthyroidism and ophthalmopathy. TCR beta CDR3 regions were amplified from RNA. Primed by the HTBI set, a first-round RT-PCR was run on the TCR CDR3. TCRdb re-derived calls from the multiplex PCR reads in MiXCR, one entry per CDR3 protein. The profile shows 90,000 to 120,000 distinct CDR3 sequences, more than 15% of them singletons. The sample was blood. These receptors were obtained from a woman aged 45-60 years with Graves' hyperthyroidism.

Only a few counts were recorded for this clonotype. The genes are TRBV5-1 and TRBJ1-2; D gene uncertain. Germline-derived CDR1 and CDR2 are SGHRS and YFSETQ. Trimming shortened V by 0 bases and J by 5 bases, and 11 bases separated the two germline ends. This CDR3 contains 14 residues. CDR3 amino acids: CASSLGSADYGYTF. CDR3 nucleotides: TGCGCCAGCAGCTTGGGGTCGGCAGATTATGGCTACACCTTC.

Many counts were recorded for this clonotype. The chain recombines TRBV5-1 with TRBJ1-3; unclear D gene. Germline V gene lookup returns CDR1 SGHRS and CDR2 YFSETQ. The length of the CDR3 is 11 residues. The V and J ends lost 4 bases and 7 bases respectively, with 6 bases between them. CDR3 DNA sequence: TGCGCCAGCAGCATGGGGAACACCATATATTTT. This gives the protein CASSMGNTIYF.

V and J are TRBV30 and TRBJ1-3; D ambiguous. CDR3 length: 15 amino acids. CDR1 and CDR2 from the germline V gene are GTSNPN and SVGIG (reference sequence). Trimming stripped 0 bases from V and 2 bases from J, with 11 bases between. The CDR3 is CAWSVLRHAGNTIYF. The DNA for the CDR3 is TGTGCCTGGAGTGTACTCCGACACGCTGGAAACACCATATATTTT.

The chain is built from TRBV25-1 and TRBJ2-4, with 10 bases matching TRBD1. Germline-derived CDR1 and CDR2 are MGHDK and SYGVNS. The J segment lost 8 bases and the V segment lost 9 bases, leaving 13 bases of the junction unmatched. The CDR3 sequence is 15 residues long. The CDR3, as DNA: TGTGCCAGTTGGACAGGGGGACTAAATACCGACATTCAGTACTTC. This gives the protein CASWTGGLNTDIQYF.

This sequence joins TRBV20-1 and TRBJ2-1; 12 bases map to TRBD2. Looked up from germline, CDR1 is DFQATT and CDR2 is SNEGSKA (reference sequence). V lost 5 bases, J lost 6 bases, and 8 bases stayed unmatched. The length of the CDR3 is 15 residues. The CDR3 is CSAPTGLAGINEQFF. Here the CDR3 DNA reads TGCAGTGCTCCGACAGGACTAGCGGGGATCAATGAGCAGTTCTTC.

This chain joins TRBV5-1 and TRBJ2-3; 11 nucleotides match TRBD2. This CDR3 has 15 residues. The V segment lost 1 base and the J segment 4 bases; nucleotides outside the gene matches: 2. CDR1 is SGHRS, CDR2 YFSETQ, per germline. In nucleotides, the CDR3 is TGCGCCAGCAGCTTGATAGCGGGAGGGCCAGATACGCAGTATTTT. Translated: CASSLIAGGPDTQYF.

This clonotype was recorded at least ten times. The genes are TRBV12-3 or TRBV12-4 and TRBJ2-2; no clear D gene. The CDR3 covers 12 residues. Trimming removed 2 bases from V and 4 bases from J, with 2 bases in between. The DNA of the CDR3 is TGTGCCAGCAGTTTAACCACCGGGGAGCTGTTTTTT. Its translation is CASSLTTGELFF.

DNA of the CDR3: TGTGCCAGCACCGCCCTGGGTAGCGGGAACTCCTACGAGCAGTACTTC. This encodes CASTALGSGNSYEQYF. The V gene is TRBV28, the J gene TRBJ2-7, with 8 bases identical to TRBD2. Trimming cost V 7 bases and J 0 bases; bases outside gene matches: 11. This CDR3 has 16 residues. Germline-derived CDR1 and CDR2 are MDHEN and SYDVKM.

This clonotype has more than one count but fewer than ten. This clone may be a read error of a much larger clone one base away. The V gene is TRBV27, the J gene TRBJ2-3; possibly TRBD1 for D (6 bases). This CDR3 has 13 residues. In germline, CDR1 is MNHEY, CDR2 SMNVEV (reference sequence). The CDR3 DNA reads as TGTGCCGGCAGTAACAGGGATTTAGATACGCAGTATTTT. Translation gives CAGSNRDLDTQYF.

The genes are TRBV30 and TRBJ2-7, with TRBD2 matching over 10 bases. Germline CDR1 reads GTSNPN; CDR2 reads SVGIG (reference sequence). This CDR3 has 15 residues. With V trimmed by 0 bases and J by 3 bases, 5 bases remained unmatched. The CDR3 nucleotides are TGTGCCTGGAGTGTAATAGCGGGAGGAGGCTACGAGCAGTACTTC. This codes for CAWSVIAGGGYEQYF.

At least ten counts were recorded for this clonotype. The chain uses TRBV18 and TRBJ1-1, with D possibly matching TRBD1 (5 bases). Trimming took 3 bases from V and 1 from J, leaving 15 bases between them. The CDR3 is made up of 16 amino acids. CDR1 is KGHSH, CDR2 LQKENI, per germline. This CDR3 reads CASSPPGGRGNTEAFF. DNA of the CDR3: TGTGCCAGCTCACCTCCTGGGGGGAGAGGGAACACTGAAGCTTTCTTT.

This clonotype was detected many times. The chain combines TRBV6-2 or TRBV6-3 with TRBJ1-5; 11 positions agree with TRBD1. The CDR3 loop spans 15 amino acids. V was clipped by 4 bases and J by 7 bases; unmatched bases: 6. The germline V gene encodes CDR1 MNHEY and CDR2 SVGEGT. The CDR3 sequence is CASSWTGGPGQPQHF. The CDR3 bases are TGTGCCAGCAGTTGGACAGGGGGCCCGGGGCAGCCCCAGCATTTT.

This clonotype was picked up many times. V is TRBV5-1 and J is TRBJ1-1; no clear D gene. Trimming took off 1 base at V and 6 bases at J, with 16 bases between the two ends. CDR1 and CDR2 (germline): SGHRS, YFSETQ. CDR3 size: 15 residues. DNA for the CDR3: TGCGCCAGCAGCTTGTCCCTAAGTGGTAGGGCTGAAGCTTTCTTT. The encoded protein is CASSLSLSGRAEAFF.

This clonotype was counted ten times or more. The chain couples TRBV11-2 to TRBJ2-5; 12 bases are a match to TRBD2. Germline CDR1 and CDR2: SGHAT and FQNNGV. V lost 2 bases, J lost 5 bases, and 9 bases stayed unmatched. The CDR3 has 17 amino acids. The CDR3 loop reads CASSLTKTSGSGETQYF. The CDR3 coding sequence is TGTGCCAGCAGCTTAACCAAGACTAGCGGGAGTGGCGAGACCCAGTACTTC.

In its sample, this clonotype was seen many times. The chain joins TRBV19 to TRBJ2-3; D perhaps matches TRBD2 (5 bases). The V end lost 6 bases, the J end lost 6 bases, and 16 bases lay between the germline ends. Germline V gives CDR1 LNHDA, CDR2 SQIVND (reference sequence). The CDR3 totals 14 residues. The CDR3 DNA sequence: TGTGCCAGTAGGGTCCAAGGGAGACCTGATACGCAGTATTTT. It is translated as CASRVQGRPDTQYF.

This clonotype was seen many times. The chain has TRBV2 and TRBJ1-1; perhaps TRBD1 as D (5 bases). The germline V and J ends were trimmed by 1 base and 10 bases, with 13 bases remaining between them. The CDR3 spans 13 residues. CDR1 and CDR2 from the germline V gene are SNHLY and FYNNEI. The CDR3 DNA is TGTGCCAGCAGTGAAGAAGGAGGGGTAGGAGCTTTCTTT. Protein product: CASSEEGGVGAFF.

This sequence joins TRBV6-2 or TRBV6-3 and TRBJ2-2; D is unclear. The CDR3 totals 15 residues. V lost 6 bases, J lost 1 base, and 12 bases lay in between. In germline, CDR1 is MNHEY, CDR2 SVGEGT. CDR3 loop: CASSRLWGNTGELFF. The CDR3 region has the DNA TGTGCCAGCAGCCGTCTTTGGGGGAACACCGGGGAGCTGTTTTTT.

This clonotype was counted ten times or more. The rearrangement uses TRBV28 and TRBJ1-5; D unclear. The length of the CDR3 is 14 residues. Germline loops: CDR1 MDHEN, CDR2 SYDVKM. V was clipped by 3 bases and J by 2 bases, with 8 bases between them. CDR3 loop: CASSLKQRNQPQHF. The CDR3 DNA reads TGTGCCAGCAGTTTGAAACAGCGCAATCAGCCCCAGCATTTT.

This clonotype was seen ten or more times. The chain joins TRBV5-1 to TRBJ2-5; D is ambiguous. This CDR3 comprises 15 residues. Between the trimmed V and J ends, which lost 3 bases and 4 bases, there was a span of 16 bases. Germline assignment: CDR1 SGHRS and CDR2 YFSETQ. The CDR3 DNA sequence: TGCGCCAGCAGCTCTGGCGAACTGAGAAGAGAGACCCAGTACTTC. Translated, it gives CASSSGELRRETQYF.

There are a few counts of this clonotype. This sequence joins TRBV6-1 and TRBJ2-1, with D possibly being TRBD1 or TRBD2 (6 bases each). Germline V lookup: CDR1 MNHNS, CDR2 SASEGT. With 5 bases removed from V and 6 bases from J, the gap between germline ends came to 17 bases. This CDR3 region has 15 residues. The CDR3: CASSNGGQGGNEQFF. Written as DNA, the CDR3 is TGTGCCAGCAGTAACGGGGGCCAAGGGGGCAATGAGCAGTTCTTC.

Ten or more counts support this clonotype. V and J are TRBV12-3 or TRBV12-4 and TRBJ2-2; tentative D call: TRBD2 (5 bases). V was pared by 6 bases and J by 1 base, with 15 bases between. The CDR3 sequence is 16 residues long. The CDR3 DNA is TGTGCCAGCAGCCCAGGACTGCGAATGAACACCGGGGAGCTGTTTTTT. It specifies CASSPGLRMNTGELFF.

This clonotype has only a few counts. The chain has TRBV19 and TRBJ2-1, with D perhaps matching TRBD1 or TRBD2 (6 bases each). V was trimmed by 5 bases and J by 9 bases, leaving 23 bases between them. Looked up from germline, CDR1 is LNHDA and CDR2 is SQIVND (reference sequence). The CDR3 runs 16 residues. In nucleotides, the CDR3 is TGTGCCAGTAGTCCGAGAGAGGGGGGACGTGGCCGTGAGCAGTTCTTC. It specifies CASSPREGGRGREQFF.

This clonotype showed up many times. The chain carries TRBV30 and TRBJ2-1, with D hard to call. V lost 3 bases and J 7 bases, leaving 7 bases between the germline ends. The CDR3 covers 11 residues. Per germline, CDR1 GTSNPN and CDR2 SVGIG (reference sequence). This CDR3 reads CAWSSGNEQFF. CDR3 coding DNA: TGTGCCTGGAGCTCCGGTAATGAGCAGTTCTTC.

This clonotype was counted many times. V usage is TRBV29-1 and J usage is TRBJ2-7, with TRBD2 matching 12 bases. Germline lookup yields CDR1 SQVTM and CDR2 ANQGSEA. J was trimmed by 7 bases and V by 6 bases; bases with no gene match: 10. This CDR3 is built from 14 residues. CDR3 residues: CSVAPLAGGREQYF. CDR3 coding DNA: TGCAGCGTCGCACCACTAGCGGGAGGCCGAGAGCAGTACTTC.